This TCR beta chain originates from a study of blood T cells in healthy people across ages. Germline CDR1 and CDR2: MNHEY and SVGAGI. V shed 2 bases, J shed 5 bases, and the junction held 1 base outside the gene matches. CDR3 length equals 14 residues. Study conclusions and caveats: Naive CD4+ cells and diversity were both higher in long-lived donors than in aged donors. A roughly linear age-dependent decrease characterized TCR beta diversity per million T cells.

Details on this clonotype: The antigen is unknown.

Together with a sample-barcoded 5' primer, a J-beta primer mix was included in a second PCR lasting roughly 6 to 12 cycles. Each cDNA molecule carried a tag from a template-switch adaptor that contained 12 random nucleotides. TCRdb re-analysed the 5' RACE reads in MiXCR, keeping a single row per CDR3 protein. This repertoire shows roughly 1.6 million distinct CDR3 sequences, 30% to 40% found once; its top ten account for 10% to 12%. The genes are TRBV6-5 and TRBJ1-5, with 9 bases fitting TRBD1. This clonotype was sampled from a woman between 25 and 40 years old in good health. Sequencing was done on a sample of blood. In DNA form, the CDR3 reads TGTGCCAGCAGTTACCGGACAGGGGATCAGCCCCAGCATTTT. It codes for CASSYRTGDQPQHF.